Given below is one T cell receptor (beta chain) in context. Its cognate antigen is unknown. Random-hexamer reverse transcription was applied to roughly 0.5 to 1 ug RNA. One entry per CDR3 protein, called by TCRdb with MiXCR from the immunoSEQ multiplex PCR reads. The sample yields about 200,000 distinct CDR3 sequences, 91% seen once. Germline loops: CDR1 SGHTA, CDR2 FQGTGA. This CDR3 is 14 amino acids long. The ends lost 5 bases at V and 6 bases at J; junction bases unmatched: 7. The sample originates from a study of CD8 T cells in Susac syndrome. Study outcomes and limitations: The authors acknowledged that the study's TCR sequencing and HLA analysis involved relatively few individuals.

The chain combines TRBV7-3 with TRBJ2-7; 10 nucleotides agree with TRBD1. Sequencing was performed on CD4+ T cells from PBMCs. This receptor was obtained from a human donor with Susac syndrome. As DNA, the CDR3 is TGTGCCAGCAGCACCGGGACAGGGGTGGGCGAGCAGTACTTC. Protein product: CASSTGTGVGEQYF.